Each of the 4 T cell receptor beta chains below was sequenced from the same sample in a study of blood T cells in healthy people across ages. Primed by a sample-barcoded 5' primer and a J-beta primer mix, a second PCR proceeded for about 6 to 11 cycles. TCRdb called the 5' RACE reads again in MiXCR, with one record for every CDR3 protein. The sample has around 700,000 distinct CDR3 sequences, around 25% seen once; the top ten hold 9.4%. The same sample was also used in a study of T cells of mothers and their children.

The specimen was blood. The receptors shown here come from a boy between 10 and 17 years old in good health.

This clonotype showed up just a few times. The chain carries TRBV20-1 and TRBJ2-4; 8 bases match TRBD2. Germline V gives CDR1 DFQATT, CDR2 SNEGSKA (reference sequence). With V trimmed by 1 base and J by 5 bases, 10 bases remained unmatched. The CDR3 totals 16 residues. The CDR3 region is CSARGILAVRENIQYF. DNA of the CDR3: TGCAGTGCTAGAGGGATACTAGCGGTACGGGAAAACATTCAGTACTTC.

The gene calls are TRBV4-1 and TRBJ1-4, with a tentative D call TRBD1 (5 bases). The CDR3 loop spans 19 amino acids. CDR1 is MGHRA, CDR2 YSYEKL, per germline. The V and J ends lost 1 base and 5 bases respectively, with 23 bases between them. CDR3 DNA: TGCGCCAGCAGCCAAGTCTCGTTGGGACTTCGGACGGAGAATGAAAAACTGTTTTTT. Translating gives CASSQVSLGLRTENEKLFF.

The J gene is TRBJ2-2, the V gene TRBV10-3, with D maybe TRBD2 (6 bases). With 11 bases removed from V and 3 bases from J, the gap between germline ends came to 16 bases. This CDR3 is 14 amino acids long. The germline V gene encodes CDR1 ENHRY and CDR2 SYGVKD. CDR3 loop: CASLGSGDTGELFF. The CDR3, as DNA: TGTGCCTCATTGGGTAGCGGAGACACCGGGGAGCTGTTTTTT.

The genes are TRBV7-9 and TRBJ2-5, with 12 bases aligning to TRBD2. The better agreement between TRBJ2-7 and the DNA end casts doubt on the J call. This CDR3 spans 12 amino acids. Germline V gene lookup returns CDR1 SEHNR and CDR2 FQNEAQ (reference sequence). The CDR3, as DNA: TGTGCCCTAGCGGGAGGGCCCTACGAGCAGTACTTC. Translation: CALAGGPYEQYF.